The 10 T cell receptor beta chains reported below all come from one sample, sequenced in a study of T cells in severe cutaneous drug reactions. TCR subtype-specific primers in iRepertoire multiplex PCR prepared libraries for bulk and single-cell sequencing. Following a re-call of the multiplex PCR reads, TCRdb has one entry per CDR3 protein and lacks DNA. The listing contains over 20,000 distinct CDR3 sequences. The donors had carbamazepine-induced Stevens-Johnson syndrome or toxic epidermal necrolysis. The sequenced material came from PBMCs. All receptors derive from a human donor with toxic epidermal necrolysis, a severe cutaneous drug reaction.

This clonotype counts as medium-sized by frequency. V and J are TRBV6-1 and TRBJ1-1. The CDR3 totals 13 residues. CDR1 is MNHNS, CDR2 SASEGT, per germline. The CDR3 loop reads CASSEMKNTEAFF.

The V gene is TRBV7-2, the J gene TRBJ2-7. The CDR3 contains 13 residues. The V gene's germline CDR1 is SGHTA and CDR2 FQGNSA. CDR3: CASSSDTDSEQYF.

The V gene is TRBV5-4, the J gene TRBJ2-5; TCRdb gives TRBD1 as the D gene, but with no DNA this cannot be confirmed. Germline CDR1 and CDR2: SGHNT and YYREEE (reference sequence). The CDR3 is 14 amino acids. The CDR3 spells CASSSTTGMETQYF. Combining the CDR3 with reference TRBV5-4 and TRBJ2-5 gives the whole variable domain ETGVTQSPTHLIKTRGQQVTLRCSSQSGHNTVSWYQQALGQGPQFIFQYYREEENGRGNFPPRFSGLQFPNYSSELNVNALELDDSALYLCASSSTTGMETQYFGPGTRLLVL.

In terms of frequency, this clonotype is medium-sized. The rearrangement links TRBV2 to TRBJ2-3; with no DNA, the TCRdb D assignment of TRBD1 cannot be verified. Germline values: CDR1 SNHLY, CDR2 FYNNEI. The CDR3 runs to 12 residues. CDR3 sequence: CASRGHIDTQYF.

The rearrangement joins TRBV4-1 to TRBJ2-3; TCRdb returns TRBD2, unconfirmable since there is no DNA. Germline V lookup: CDR1 MGHRA, CDR2 YSYEKL. This CDR3 region has 14 residues. The CDR3 loop is CASSQLVGTDTQYF.

The chain combines TRBV5-1 with TRBJ2-1; the D call of TRBD2 rests on TCRdb alone, since no DNA is present to check it. This CDR3 comprises 17 residues. The germline V gene encodes CDR1 SGHRS and CDR2 YFSETQ. CDR3 amino acids: CASSLSRAGGSLDEQFF. Full variable domain (missing parts from reference TRBV5-1 and TRBJ2-1): KAGVTQTPRYLIKTRGQQVTLSCSPISGHRSVSWYQQTPGQGLQFLFEYFSETQRNKGNFPGRFSGRQFSNSRSEMNVSTLELGDSALYLCASSLSRAGGSLDEQFFGPGTRLTVL.

The chain employs TRBV6-1 and TRBJ2-7; the TCRdb D gene call, TRBD2, has no DNA to confirm it. The CDR3 spans 13 residues. CDR1 and CDR2 from the germline V gene are MNHNS and SASEGT. The CDR3 is CASPPGLAGREYF.

The rearrangement uses TRBV6-4 and TRBJ2-1; lacking DNA, the TRBD1 call made by TCRdb goes unchecked. CDR3 length: 17 residues. Germline lookup yields CDR1 MRHNA and CDR2 SNTAGT. CDR3 region: CASSDSWGGSSYNEQFF.

The chain employs TRBV5-5 and TRBJ2-1; TCRdb gives TRBD1 as the D gene, but with no DNA this cannot be confirmed. Germline CDR1 and CDR2: SGHKS and YYEKEE (reference sequence). The CDR3 length is 14 residues. CDR3 sequence reads: CASSPGSGYNEQFF.

The chain uses TRBV9 and TRBJ2-2. CDR3 length: 12 amino acids. CDR1 and CDR2 (germline): SGDLS, YYNGEE. The CDR3 loop is CASKHLPGELFF.